This T cell receptor beta chain emerged from a study of blood T cell repertoires in COVID-19 (dated by TCRdb to 2020 to 2021). Context from the whole study: Collaborator samples came from the United States, Italy and Spain and covered acute and convalescent phases of COVID-19. The material from the prospective study consisted of cDNA or gDNA derived from T cells, B-cell-depleted T cells, or PBMCs. Subjects who had been exposed to COVID-19, were actively infected with it, or had recovered from it provided the deeply sampled blood TCRbeta repertoires that made up the dataset. The repertoires were made available in a free public database intended to serve as a resource for research on the immune response to SARS-CoV-2. Samples were obtained from the ongoing ImmuneRACE study (first 160 participants) and from roughly 1,300 subjects provided by 6 global collaborators. Sample metadata almost always included a de-identified subject ID, COVID-19 status, age in years and sex. Where HLA class I and class II types were available, the types were taken from metadata supplied by the sample provider, not from assay-based typing. The research as a whole found: The quantity of clinical and demographic metadata differed by source and by participant and was supplied without curation.

Enrolling through a virtual design, the prospective study's participants ranged in age from roughly 18 to 95 years and lived across 24 United States geographic areas. In the prospective study, cohorts were assigned on the basis of participant-reported clinical history obtained from a screening survey and a study questionnaire. In the prospective study, whole blood, serum and a nasopharyngeal or oropharyngeal swab were collected from each participant by mobile phlebotomists. Prospective study participants could optionally give additional blood draws and questionnaires over a 2-month period. Blood samples from the prospective study were shipped frozen or at room temperature prior to DNA extraction. CDR1 is given as SGHTS and CDR2 as YDEGEE, both from the germline V gene. The CDR3 goes from the cysteine to the phenylalanine over 13 residues. Only the CDR3 portion is preserved as DNA: 39 bases, with reading frame beginning at the first base. V is trimmed back by 2 bases and J by 4 bases, and the junction contains 2 bases that no gene match accounts for.

TCRbeta CDR3 regions were amplified from genomic DNA by means of the immunoSEQ Assay, a bias-controlled multiplex PCR. The authors' analysis ran thus. The number of nucleated cells in each sample was estimated by amplification of reference gene primers within the assay. To quantify the absolute abundance of each unique TCRbeta CDR3 rearrangement, sequence reads were collapsed and filtered. Productive Simpson clonality was computed per sample as the square root of Simpson's diversity index over productive rearrangements. TCRdb holds this immuneACCESS table with in-frame rearrangements only. Some clones are missing; in checked studies, unresolved V genes explain under half, and the rest has no known cause. The DNA was the basis for D and trimming; V, J and clone size are from that table. This sample is represented by around 200,000 clones; approximately 85% of them were singletons. Of the sample, 4.5% to 7% falls within the top ten clones.

Comments on this clone: Its antigen target is currently unknown. Per-nucleotide qualities are absent, and no much larger clonotype sits a single base away.

The sequence links TRBV5-8 to TRBJ2-5, with 7 bases aligning to TRBD1. The sequenced sample was PBMCs or T cells enriched from blood (not recorded which). This clonotype was obtained from a man aged 40-50 years with acute COVID-19. The base sequence is TGTGCCAGCAGCTTCAACAGGGGAGAGACCCAGTACTTC. Translated, this is CASSFNRGETQYF.